The source of this T cell receptor (beta chain) is a study of blood T cells in healthy people across ages. Study-wide findings and caveats: Greater diversity and more naive CD4+ cells were seen in long-lived donors than in aged donors.

The CDR3 runs 15 residues. Comments on this clonotype: Its antigen is unknown. An end of the junction differs from the germline gene, which may be a read error.

It was with a sample-barcoded 5' primer and a J-beta primer mix that a second PCR of about 6 to 12 cycles was run. MiXCR, applied by TCRdb to the 5' RACE reads, yields one record per CDR3 protein. The sample yields under 850,000 distinct CDR3 sequences, 36% seen once. J is TRBJ2-3 and V is TRBV12-3 or TRBV12-4, with a tentative D call TRBD2 (7 bases). The clonotype originates from a man aged 18-30 years in good health. The sample comprised blood. CDR3 nucleotides: TGTGCCAGCAGCAAACTAGCGCTGGGGGCAGATACGCAATATTTT. Translating it yields CASSKLALGADTQYF.